This T cell receptor beta chain was sequenced in a study of blood T cell repertoires in COVID-19 (dated by TCRdb to 2018 to 2021). General notes on the study: Samples covering the acute and convalescent phases of COVID-19 were provided by collaborators in the United States, Italy and Spain. The prospective study material was composed of cDNA or gDNA derived from T cells, B-cell-depleted T cells, or PBMCs. Subjects who had been exposed to COVID-19, were actively infected with it, or had recovered from it provided the deeply sampled blood TCRbeta repertoires that made up the dataset. The repertoires were made available in a free public database intended to serve as a resource for research on the immune response to SARS-CoV-2. The samples were drawn from the first 160 participants of the ongoing ImmuneRACE study and from 1,254 subjects provided by 6 global collaborators. The sample metadata nearly always contained a de-identified subject ID, COVID-19 status, age in years and sex. Where HLA class I and class II types were available, the types were taken from metadata supplied by the sample provider, not from assay-based typing.

From cysteine to phenylalanine, the CDR3 is 16 amino acids long. Only the CDR3 portion is preserved as DNA: 48 bases, with reading frame beginning at the first base. CDR1 and CDR2, per the germline V gene, are KGHDR and SFDVKD. V is pared back by 3 bases and J by 1 base, with 14 bases lying between the germline termini. Worth noting for this clone: The target of this receptor is not known. One base away there is no much larger clone; base qualities are not given.

The collaborating institutions used their own protocols to collect whole blood in K2EDTA tubes. Collaborator samples were shipped for TCRbeta analysis as frozen whole blood, isolated PBMCs, or DNA extracted from either sample type. TCRbeta CDR3 regions were amplified from genomic DNA by means of the immunoSEQ Assay, a bias-controlled multiplex PCR. In the paper's pipeline: The number of nucleated cells in each sample was estimated from the amplification of reference gene primers within the assay. Sequence reads were collapsed and filtered to measure the absolute abundance of every unique TCRbeta CDR3 rearrangement. Productive Simpson clonality was computed per sample as the square root of Simpson's diversity index over productive rearrangements. The table was pulled from immuneACCESS by TCRdb, which kept in-frame rearrangements only. Such tables lose some clones; where checked, under half of the loss comes from unresolved V genes, and the rest has no known cause. V, J and clone size were drawn from that table, and D and trimming were deduced from the DNA. The sample includes tens of thousands of clones, with about nine tenths observed a single time. Jointly, the top ten make up roughly 45% of the sample.

On the study overall, not on this receptor specifically: Clinical and demographic metadata were provided uncurated, with the amount varying by source and participant.

The sample consisted of peripheral blood. The V and J segments used are TRBV24-1 and TRBJ1-1; the D gene assignment is ambiguous. This receptor was taken from a human donor in a cohort sampled during active COVID-19. The CDR3 is CATSDPKGGKNTEAFF. The nucleotide sequence is TGTGCCACCAGTGATCCAAAGGGAGGGAAGAACACTGAAGCTTTCTTT.